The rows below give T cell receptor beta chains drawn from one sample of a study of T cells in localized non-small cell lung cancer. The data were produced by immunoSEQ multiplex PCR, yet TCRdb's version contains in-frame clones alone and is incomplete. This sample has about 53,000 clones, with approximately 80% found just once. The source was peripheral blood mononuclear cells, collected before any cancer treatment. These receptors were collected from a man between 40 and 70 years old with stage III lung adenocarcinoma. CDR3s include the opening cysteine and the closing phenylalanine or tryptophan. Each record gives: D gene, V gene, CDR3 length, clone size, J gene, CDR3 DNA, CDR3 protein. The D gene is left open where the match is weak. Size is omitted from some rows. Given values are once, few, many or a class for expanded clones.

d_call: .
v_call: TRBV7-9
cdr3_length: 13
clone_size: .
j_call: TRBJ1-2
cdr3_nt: TGTGCCAGCAGCTTTGGCAGGGCTAGAGGCTACACCTTC
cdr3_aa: CASSFGRARGYTF

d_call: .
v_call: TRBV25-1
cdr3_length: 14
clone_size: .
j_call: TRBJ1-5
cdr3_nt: TGTGCCAGCAGTGAATATCGACAGAATCAGCCCCAGCATTTT
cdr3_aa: CASSEYRQNQPQHF

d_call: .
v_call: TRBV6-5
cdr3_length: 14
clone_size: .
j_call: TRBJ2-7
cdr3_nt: TGTGCCAGCAGTTACTCCGGACAGATTTCCGAGCAGTACTTC
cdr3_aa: CASSYSGQISEQYF

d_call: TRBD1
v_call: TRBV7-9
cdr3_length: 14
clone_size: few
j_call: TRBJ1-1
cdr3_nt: TGTGCCAGCAGCGGAGGACAGGGTTGGACTGAAGCTTTCTTT
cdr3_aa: CASSGGQGWTEAFF

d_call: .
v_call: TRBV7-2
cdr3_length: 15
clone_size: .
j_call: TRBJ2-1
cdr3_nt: TGTGCCAGCAGCTTAGCGGGGACGGCCTACAATGAGCAGTTCTTC
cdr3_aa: CASSLAGTAYNEQFF

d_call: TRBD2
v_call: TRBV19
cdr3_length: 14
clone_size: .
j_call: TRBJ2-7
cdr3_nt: TGTGCCAGTGCTCGGACTAGCAGCTCCTACGAGCAGTACTTC
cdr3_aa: CASARTSSSYEQYF

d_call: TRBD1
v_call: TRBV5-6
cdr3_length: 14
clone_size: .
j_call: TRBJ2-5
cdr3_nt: TGTGCCAGCAGCATGGACAGGGGTTATGAGACCCAGTACTTC
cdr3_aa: CASSMDRGYETQYF

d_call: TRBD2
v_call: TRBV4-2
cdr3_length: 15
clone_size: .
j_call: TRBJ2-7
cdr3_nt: TGTGCCAGCAGCCAAGACGGGACTAGCTCCTACGAGCAGTACTTC
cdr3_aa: CASSQDGTSSYEQYF

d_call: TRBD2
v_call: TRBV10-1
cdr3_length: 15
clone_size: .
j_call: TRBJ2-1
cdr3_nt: TGCGCCAGCAGTGAGTCCGGGACTATCTACAATGAGCAGTTCTTC
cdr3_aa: CASSESGTIYNEQFF

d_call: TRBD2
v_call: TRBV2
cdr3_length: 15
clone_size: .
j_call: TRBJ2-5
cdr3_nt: TGTGCCAGCAGTTTGACTAGCGGGGGGGGAGAGACCCAGTACTTC
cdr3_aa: CASSLTSGGGETQYF

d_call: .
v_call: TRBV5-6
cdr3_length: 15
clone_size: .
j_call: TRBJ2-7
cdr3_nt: TGTGCCAGCAGCCCTCGAGATAGCCTTCTCTACGAGCAGTACTTC
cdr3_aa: CASSPRDSLLYEQYF

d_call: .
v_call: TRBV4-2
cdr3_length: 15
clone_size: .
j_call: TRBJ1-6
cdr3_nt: TGTGCCAGCAGCCAAGGTGAGCTCTATAATTCACCCCTCCACTTT
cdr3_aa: CASSQGELYNSPLHF

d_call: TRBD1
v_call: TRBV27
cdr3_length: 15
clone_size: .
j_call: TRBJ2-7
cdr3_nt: TGTGCCAGCACCCCGGGACAGGGTGGCTCCTACGAGCAGTACTTC
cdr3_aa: CASTPGQGGSYEQYF

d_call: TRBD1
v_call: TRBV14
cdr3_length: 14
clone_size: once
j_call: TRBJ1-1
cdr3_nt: TGTGCCAGCAGCCAATTCGGACAGGGAACTGAAGCTTTCTTT
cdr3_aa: CASSQFGQGTEAFF

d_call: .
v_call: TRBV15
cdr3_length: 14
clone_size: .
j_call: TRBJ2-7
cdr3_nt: TGTGCCACCAGCCCCGGACTAGTAGGGGGCGAGCAGTACTTC
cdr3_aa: CATSPGLVGGEQYF

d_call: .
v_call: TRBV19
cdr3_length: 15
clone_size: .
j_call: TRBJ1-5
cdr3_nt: TGTGCCAGTAGTATAGGGAGGTATGGCAATCAGCCCCAGCATTTT
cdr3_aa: CASSIGRYGNQPQHF

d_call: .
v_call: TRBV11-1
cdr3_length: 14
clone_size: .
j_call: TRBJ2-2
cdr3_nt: TGTGCCAGCAGCTTAGCGGAAACCTCCGGGGAGCTGTTTTTT
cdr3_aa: CASSLAETSGELFF

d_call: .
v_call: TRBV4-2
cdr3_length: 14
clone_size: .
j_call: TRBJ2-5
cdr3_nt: TGTGCCAGCAGCCAAGACGGGTTGGAAGAGACCCAGTACTTC
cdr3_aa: CASSQDGLEETQYF

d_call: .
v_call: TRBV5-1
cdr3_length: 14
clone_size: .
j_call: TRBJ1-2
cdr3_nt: TGCGCCAGCAGCTTGATCTTCGGGGACGAGGGCTACACCTTC
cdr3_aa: CASSLIFGDEGYTF

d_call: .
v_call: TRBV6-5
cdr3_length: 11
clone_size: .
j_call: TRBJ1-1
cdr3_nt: TGTGCCAGCAGCCCAAAAATTGAAGCTTTCTTT
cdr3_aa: CASSPKIEAFF

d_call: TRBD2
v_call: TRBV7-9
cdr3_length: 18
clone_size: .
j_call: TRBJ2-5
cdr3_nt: TGTGCCAGCAGCATGGGAGTAGCGGGAGGGCTTGCCCAAGAGACCCAGTACTTC
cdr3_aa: CASSMGVAGGLAQETQYF

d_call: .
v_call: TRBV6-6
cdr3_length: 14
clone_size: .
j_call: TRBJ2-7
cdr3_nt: TGTGCCAGCAGTTATGAGACGTCCGCCTACGAGCAGTACTTC
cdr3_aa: CASSYETSAYEQYF

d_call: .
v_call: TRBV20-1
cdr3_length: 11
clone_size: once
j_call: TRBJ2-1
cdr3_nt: TGCAGTGCTAGGGGGTCGGGGGAGCAGTTCTTC
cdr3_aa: CSARGSGEQFF

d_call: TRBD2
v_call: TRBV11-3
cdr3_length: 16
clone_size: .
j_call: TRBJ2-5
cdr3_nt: TGTGCCAGCAGCTCGCTGCCCACTAGCGCACCAGAGACCCAGTACTTC
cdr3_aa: CASSSLPTSAPETQYF

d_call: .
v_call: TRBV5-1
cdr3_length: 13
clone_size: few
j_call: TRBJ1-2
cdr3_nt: TGCGCCAGCAGCGTATCAGGGTCCGCTGGCTACACCTTC
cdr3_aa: CASSVSGSAGYTF

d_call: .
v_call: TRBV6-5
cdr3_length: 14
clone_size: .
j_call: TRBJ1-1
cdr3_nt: TGTGCCAGCATGGTCAGTGTCATGAACACTGAAGCTTTCTTT
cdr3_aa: CASMVSVMNTEAFF

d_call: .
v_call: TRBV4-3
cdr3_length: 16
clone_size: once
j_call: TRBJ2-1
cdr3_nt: TGCGCCAGCAGCCAAGACGGACTCCCAGTATACAATGAGCAGTTCTTC
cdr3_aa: CASSQDGLPVYNEQFF

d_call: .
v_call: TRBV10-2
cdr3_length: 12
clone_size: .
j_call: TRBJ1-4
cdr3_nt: TGCGCCAGCAGTGAAAAAGATGAAAAACTGTTTTTT
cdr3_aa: CASSEKDEKLFF

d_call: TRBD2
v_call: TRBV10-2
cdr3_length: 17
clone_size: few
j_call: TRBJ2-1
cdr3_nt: TGCGCCAGCAGTGAGGTGGAGGGACTAGCGGGAGAGGGAACGCAGTTCTTC
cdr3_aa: CASSEVEGLAGEGTQFF

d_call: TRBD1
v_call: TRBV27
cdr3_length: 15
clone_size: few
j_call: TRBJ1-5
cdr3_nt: TGTGCCAGCAGTGCCGGGACAGGGAACGTTCTGCCCCAGCATTTT
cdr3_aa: CASSAGTGNVLPQHF

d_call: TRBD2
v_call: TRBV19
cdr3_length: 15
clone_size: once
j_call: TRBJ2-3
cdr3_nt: TGTGCCAGTAGGCCTAGCGGGGGGGCCCCAGATACGCAGTATTTT
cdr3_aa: CASRPSGGAPDTQYF

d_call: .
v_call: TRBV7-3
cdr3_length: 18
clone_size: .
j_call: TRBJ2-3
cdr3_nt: TGTGCCAGCAGCCCGAACCCGGAACCTTTGGTGAGTCCAGATACGCAGTATTTT
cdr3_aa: CASSPNPEPLVSPDTQYF

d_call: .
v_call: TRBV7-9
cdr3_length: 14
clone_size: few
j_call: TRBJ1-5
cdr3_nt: TGTGCCAGCAGCTCCGGAGGGAGCAATCAGCCCCAGCATTTT
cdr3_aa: CASSSGGSNQPQHF

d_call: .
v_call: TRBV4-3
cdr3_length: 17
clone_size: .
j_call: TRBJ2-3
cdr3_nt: TGCGCCAGCAGCCAAGTTCCGGGCTCCCCTAGCACAGATACGCAGTATTTT
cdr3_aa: CASSQVPGSPSTDTQYF

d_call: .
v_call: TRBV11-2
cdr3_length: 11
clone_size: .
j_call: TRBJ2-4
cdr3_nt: TGTGCCAGCAGCTTAGAAAACATTCAGTACTTC
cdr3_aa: CASSLENIQYF

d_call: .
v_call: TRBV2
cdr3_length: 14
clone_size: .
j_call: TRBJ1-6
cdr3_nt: TGTGCCAGCAGCGAACTGGGTGGAAGATCACCCCTCCACTTT
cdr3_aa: CASSELGGRSPLHF

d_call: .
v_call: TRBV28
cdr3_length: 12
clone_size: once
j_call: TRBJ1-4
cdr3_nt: TGTGCCAGCACCCTACAAGAAGGAAAACTGTTTTTT
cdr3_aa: CASTLQEGKLFF

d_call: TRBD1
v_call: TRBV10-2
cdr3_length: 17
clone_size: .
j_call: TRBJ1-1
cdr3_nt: TGCGCCAGCAGTGACCAGGCTACAGGACAGGGGGGAGCTGAAGCTTTCTTT
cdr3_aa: CASSDQATGQGGAEAFF

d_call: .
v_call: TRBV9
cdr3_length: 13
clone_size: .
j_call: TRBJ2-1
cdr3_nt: TGTGCCAGCAGGGCTTCTTCCAACAATGAGCAGTTCTTC
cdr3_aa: CASRASSNNEQFF

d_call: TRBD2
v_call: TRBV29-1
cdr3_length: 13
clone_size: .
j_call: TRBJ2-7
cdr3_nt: TGCAGCATGACTAGCGAGGGACCCTACGAGCAGTACTTC
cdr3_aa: CSMTSEGPYEQYF

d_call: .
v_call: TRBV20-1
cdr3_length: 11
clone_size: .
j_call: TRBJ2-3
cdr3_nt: TGCAGTGCTAGCTCCACAGATACGCAGTATTTT
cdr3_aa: CSASSTDTQYF

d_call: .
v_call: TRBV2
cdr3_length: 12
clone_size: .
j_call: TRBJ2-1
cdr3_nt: TGTGCCAGCAGTGAATCCGGGTTTGAGCAGTTCTTC
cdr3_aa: CASSESGFEQFF

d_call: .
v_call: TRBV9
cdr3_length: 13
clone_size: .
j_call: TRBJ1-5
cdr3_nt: TGTGCCAGCAGCCTAGCTGGTGCTCAGCCCCAGCATTTT
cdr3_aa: CASSLAGAQPQHF

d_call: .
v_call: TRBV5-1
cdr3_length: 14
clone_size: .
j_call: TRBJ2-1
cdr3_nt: TGCGCCAGCAGCTTGGGTGATTCTCGCAATGGGCAGTTCTTC
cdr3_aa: CASSLGDSRNGQFF

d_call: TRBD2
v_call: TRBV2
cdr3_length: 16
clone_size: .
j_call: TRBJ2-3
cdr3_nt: TGTGCCAGCAGTCTGGGACTAGCGGGAGGCACAGATACGCAGTATTTT
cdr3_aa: CASSLGLAGGTDTQYF

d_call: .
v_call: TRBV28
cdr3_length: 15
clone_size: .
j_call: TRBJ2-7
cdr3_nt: TGTGCCAGCAGTTTTCCTGGGGGCGCATCCTACGAGCAGTACTTC
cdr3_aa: CASSFPGGASYEQYF

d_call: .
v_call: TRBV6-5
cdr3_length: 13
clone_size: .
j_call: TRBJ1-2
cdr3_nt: TGTGCCAGCAGTTACGGACCGCAAATCGGCTACACCTTC
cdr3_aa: CASSYGPQIGYTF

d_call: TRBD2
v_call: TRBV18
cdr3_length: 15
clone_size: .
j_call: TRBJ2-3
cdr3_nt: TGTGCCAGCTCACCTGCTAGCGGCAACACAGATACGCAGTATTTT
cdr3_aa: CASSPASGNTDTQYF

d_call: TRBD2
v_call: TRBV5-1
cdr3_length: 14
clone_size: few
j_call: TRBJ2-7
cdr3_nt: TGCGCCAGCAGCGGGGGGGACGGATCCTACGAGCAGTACTTC
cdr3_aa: CASSGGDGSYEQYF

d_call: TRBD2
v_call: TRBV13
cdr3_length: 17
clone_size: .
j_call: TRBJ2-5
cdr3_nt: TGTGCCAGCAGCTTACCTCCAAGCGGGAGGACCCAAGAGACCCAGTACTTC
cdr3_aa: CASSLPPSGRTQETQYF

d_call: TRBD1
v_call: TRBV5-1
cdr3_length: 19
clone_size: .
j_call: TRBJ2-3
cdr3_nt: TGCGCCAGCAGCTTGGTTAGGTCAGGGGGCTCAGTCGGTTCAGATACGCAGTATTTT
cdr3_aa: CASSLVRSGGSVGSDTQYF

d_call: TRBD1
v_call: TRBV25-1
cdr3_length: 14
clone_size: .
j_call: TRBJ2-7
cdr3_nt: TGTGCCAGCAGTGGAGGACAGGGTGGGTACGAGCAGTACTTC
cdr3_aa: CASSGGQGGYEQYF

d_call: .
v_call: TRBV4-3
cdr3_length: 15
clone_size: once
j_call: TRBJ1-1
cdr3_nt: TGCGCCAGCAGCCTAAGCGGGGAGTCGGGAACTGAAGCTTTCTTT
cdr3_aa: CASSLSGESGTEAFF